What follows are 30 T cell receptor beta chains derived from one specimen sequenced in a study of naive and memory T cell subsets. An equimolar mix of two oligonucleotides served as the beta constant-region primer for TRBC1 and TRBC2. TCRdb processed the UMI-ligation and nested PCR reads anew with MiXCR; each CDR3 protein has one entry. The top ten hold 0.75% to 0.95% of the sample, which has tens of thousands of distinct CDR3 sequences, roughly 14% seen once. Sequencing was done on a sample of central memory CD4+ T cells from blood. Receptor source: a human donor in good health.

This chain connects TRBV3-1 to TRBJ1-6; possible D gene TRBD1, 5 bases. Germline V gene sequence: CDR1 LGHDT, CDR2 YNNKEL (reference sequence). Trimming took 4 bases from V and 5 from J, leaving 9 bases between them. The CDR3 runs to 14 residues. The CDR3 DNA reads TGTGCCAGCAGCCCCTGGGGCAATAATTCACCCCTCCACTTT. It yields the protein CASSPWGNNSPLHF.

CDR3 DNA sequence: TGTGCCAGCTCACCATTCCAGACCATTGGGAATGAGCAGTTCTTC. Translation gives CASSPFQTIGNEQFF. The chain has TRBV18 and TRBJ2-1, with D uncertain. CDR1 and CDR2 from the germline V gene are KGHSH and LQKENI. Trimming removed 2 bases from V and 7 bases from J, with 15 bases in between. The CDR3 runs to 15 residues. Supplemented by reference TRBV18 and TRBJ2-1, the full variable domain reads NAGVMQNPRHLVRRRGQEARLRCSPMKGHSHVYWYRQLPEEGLKFMVYLQKENIIDESGMPKERFSAEFPKEGPSILRIQQVVRGDSAAYFCASSPFQTIGNEQFFGPGTRLTVL.

This clonotype appeared a few times. The CDR3 reads CASSQANPGGSGANVLTF. The CDR3 DNA is TGCGCCAGCAGCCAAGCCAACCCAGGGGGCTCTGGGGCCAACGTCCTGACTTTC. This chain connects TRBV4-1 to TRBJ2-6, with 7 bases that match TRBD1. The length of the CDR3 is 18 residues. In germline, CDR1 is MGHRA, CDR2 YSYEKL. V dropped 1 base and J dropped 0; count of bases not matched to a gene: 6.

This clonotype was counted between two and nine times. This chain joins TRBV9 and TRBJ2-3; 8 bases fit TRBD1. CDR3 length equals 14 residues. Germline V lookup: CDR1 SGDLS, CDR2 YYNGEE. V trimming: 4 bases; J trimming: 4 bases; junction bases outside the gene matches: 5. The CDR3 is CASSRKTGADTQYF. CDR3 nucleotides: TGTGCCAGCAGCCGGAAGACAGGGGCAGATACGCAGTATTTT.

DNA of the CDR3: TGTGCCAGCAGTTTATACGGGGAGCTGTTTTTT. It translates to CASSLYGELFF. This rearrangement joins TRBV12-3 or TRBV12-4 to TRBJ2-2; unclear D gene. The CDR3 is made up of 11 amino acids. V dropped 2 bases and J dropped 7 bases, with 2 bases sitting between them.

The chain has TRBV5-6 and TRBJ2-3, with D possibly being TRBD1 or TRBD2 (6 bases each). V lost 5 bases and J 2 bases, leaving 21 bases between the germline ends. Per germline, CDR1 SGHDT and CDR2 YYEEEE. The CDR3 runs 17 residues. The CDR3 bases are TGTGCCAGCAGTAGATGGGGGGCCCATCCCAACACAGATACGCAGTATTTT. This translates into CASSRWGAHPNTDTQYF.

This clonotype was seen only a few times. The V and J genes are TRBV10-3 and TRBJ2-7; 7 positions agree with TRBD1. Germline lookup yields CDR1 ENHRY and CDR2 SYGVKD. Losses at the gene ends were 3 bases for V and 3 bases for J; bases not matched to a gene: 8. The length of the CDR3 is 15 residues. CDR3 residues: CAISDTTGAGYEQYF. The CDR3 DNA is TGTGCCATCAGTGACACCACAGGGGCGGGCTACGAGCAGTACTTC.

Only a few counts were recorded for this clonotype. The genes are TRBV6-2 or TRBV6-3 and TRBJ2-1; D gene ambiguous. Germline V CDR1 and CDR2: MNHEY, SVGEGT. V was pared by 3 bases and J by 12 bases, with 12 bases between. This CDR3 comprises 12 residues. The CDR3 region has the DNA TGTGCCAGCAGTTATACTGAGACTTTGCAGTTCTTC. Translated, it gives CASSYTETLQFF.

The chain joins TRBV5-1 to TRBJ2-7; the match to TRBD2 covers 7 bases. Germline V CDR1 and CDR2: SGHRS, YFSETQ. The CDR3 is 14 residues long. V gave up 0 bases and J gave up 2 bases; unmatched junction bases: 2. The CDR3 loop is CASSLEREAYEQYF. In DNA, the CDR3 is TGCGCCAGCAGCTTGGAGCGGGAAGCCTACGAGCAGTACTTC.

The chain links TRBV25-1 to TRBJ2-1; tentative D call: TRBD2 (6 bases). Trimming stripped 3 bases from V and 7 bases from J, with 13 bases between. CDR3 length: 14 residues. The germline CDR1 and CDR2 sequences are MGHDK and SYGVNS. CDR3 amino acids: CASSDGGSGNEQFF. The DNA for the CDR3 is TGTGCCAGCAGTGATGGAGGGAGCGGGAATGAGCAGTTCTTC.

This clonotype was found a few times. The chain is built from TRBV6-1 and TRBJ2-1; D may be TRBD2 (5 bases). The germline gives CDR1 MNHNS, CDR2 SASEGT. This CDR3 is built from 15 residues. Trimming shortened V by 7 bases and J by 1 base, and 14 bases separated the two germline ends. CDR3 sequence: CASTRAVGSYNEQFF. The DNA for the CDR3 is TGTGCCAGCACCCGAGCGGTGGGTTCCTACAATGAGCAGTTCTTC.

This clonotype turned up a few times. The rearrangement uses TRBV29-1 and TRBJ2-5; no clear D. V lost 7 bases, J lost 5 bases, and 8 bases lay in between. The germline V gene has CDR1 SQVTM and CDR2 ANQGSEA. The CDR3 is 10 amino acids. CDR3: CSGEDETQYF. CDR3 DNA sequence: TGCAGCGGTGAGGATGAGACCCAGTACTTC.

The gene calls are TRBV27 and TRBJ2-7; D call uncertain. The CDR3 is 16 amino acids. Germline values: CDR1 MNHEY, CDR2 SMNVEV (reference sequence). The germline V and J ends were trimmed by 5 bases and 2 bases, with 19 bases remaining between them. This CDR3 is CASSRVHRALTYEQYF. The DNA of the CDR3 is TGTGCCAGCAGTCGGGTTCATCGAGCGTTAACCTACGAGCAGTACTTC.

This CDR3 reads CSVIFSQSSYNEQFF. The CDR3 bases are TGCAGCGTGATCTTTTCTCAGAGCTCCTACAATGAGCAGTTCTTC. V usage is TRBV29-1 and J usage is TRBJ2-1; D is unclear. Germline CDR1 is SQVTM and CDR2 is ANQGSEA. Trimming cost V 6 bases and J 0 bases, with 15 bases left between them. CDR3 length: 15 amino acids.

This clonotype was counted a few times. The chain has TRBV29-1 and TRBJ2-1; TRBD2 agrees at 10 bases. With 7 bases clipped from V and 5 bases from J, the junction kept 8 bases outside the gene matches. This CDR3 comprises 14 residues. Germline CDR1 and CDR2: SQVTM and ANQGSEA. CDR3 in amino acids: CSARGLAAHNEQFF. CDR3 bases: TGCAGCGCCCGAGGACTAGCGGCCCACAATGAGCAGTTCTTC.

This rearrangement joins TRBV27 to TRBJ2-5; a possible D gene is TRBD1 (6 bases). CDR3 size: 16 residues. Germline CDR1 reads MNHEY; CDR2 reads SMNVEV (reference sequence). V dropped 2 bases and J dropped 6 bases, with 19 bases sitting between them. CDR3 region: CASSLGLGARVKTQYF. The CDR3 nucleotides are TGTGCCAGCAGTTTAGGCCTGGGGGCGCGGGTTAAGACCCAGTACTTC.

The chain uses TRBV2 and TRBJ2-6; 7 bases align to TRBD1. Germline V gene lookup returns CDR1 SNHLY and CDR2 FYNNEI. There are 18 residues in the CDR3. J lost 3 bases, V lost 6 bases, and 14 bases had no gene match. The chain's CDR3 is CASRERQGRLDGANVLTF. The CDR3 DNA sequence: TGTGCCAGCAGGGAAAGACAGGGTCGACTGGATGGGGCCAACGTCCTGACTTTC.

This clonotype was counted a few times. V gene TRBV7-2 combines with J gene TRBJ2-7, with D tentatively TRBD1 (5 bases). Germline V lookup: CDR1 SGHTA, CDR2 FQGNSA. This CDR3 is built from 15 residues. Trimming removed 5 bases from V and 2 bases from J, with 16 bases in between. The CDR3 DNA reads as TGTGCCAGCAGCCGATACACCGACAGAGCCTACGAGCAGTACTTC. Its protein product is CASSRYTDRAYEQYF.

The chain links TRBV2 to TRBJ1-1; 10 bases map to TRBD1. J was trimmed by 5 bases and V by 0 bases; bases with no gene match: 6. This CDR3 comprises 16 residues. The germline gives CDR1 SNHLY, CDR2 FYNNEI. The CDR3 nucleotides are TGTGCCAGCAGTGAAGCGCTTCGGACAGGGGGAACTGAAGCTTTCTTT. Amino acids: CASSEALRTGGTEAFF.

This clonotype was seen a handful of times. The rearrangement links TRBV5-1 to TRBJ2-1; 9 bases are a match to TRBD2. Germline V gene data show CDR1 as SGHRS and CDR2 as YFSETQ. V gave up 7 bases and J gave up 6 bases; unmatched junction bases: 20. This CDR3 is 18 amino acids long. The CDR3 is CASVGGLAGSRLGNEQFF. CDR3 DNA sequence: TGCGCCAGCGTTGGGGGGCTAGCGGGGAGTCGTCTCGGCAATGAGCAGTTCTTC.

The chain employs TRBV7-2 and TRBJ1-2; 9 nucleotides agree with TRBD1. V shed 5 bases and J 11 bases; nucleotides not matched to a gene: 12. Per germline, CDR1 SGHTA and CDR2 FQGNSA. The CDR3 consists of 14 residues. CDR3 sequence reads: CASSRQGQGVKYTF. The CDR3 nucleotides are TGTGCCAGCAGCCGTCAGGGACAGGGAGTCAAGTACACCTTC. Full variable domain (remainder filled in from reference TRBV7-2 and TRBJ1-2): GAGVSQSPSNKVTEKGKDVELRCDPISGHTALYWYRQSLGQGLEFLIYFQGNSAPDKSGLPSDRFSAERTGGSVSTLTIQRTQQEDSAVYLCASSRQGQGVKYTFGSGTRLTVV.

The rearrangement links TRBV2 to TRBJ2-1; tentatively, D is TRBD2 (6 bases). This CDR3 spans 14 amino acids. V was pared by 6 bases and J by 8 bases, with 17 bases between. The germline gives CDR1 SNHLY, CDR2 FYNNEI. The CDR3 DNA reads TGTGCCAGCAGGGAATTGGGGTCTAGCGATGAGCAGTTCTTC. Residues: CASRELGSSDEQFF.

This clonotype appeared once. The chain combines TRBV2 with TRBJ2-3; tentatively, D is TRBD1 (6 bases). The CDR3 is made up of 15 amino acids. Trimming removed 4 bases from V and 5 bases from J, with 16 bases in between. Looked up from germline, CDR1 is SNHLY and CDR2 is FYNNEI. DNA for the CDR3: TGTGCCAGCAGTGTGAACAGGGCGTGTGGAGATACGCAGTATTTT. It translates to CASSVNRACGDTQYF.

V is TRBV11-2 and J is TRBJ2-2; no reliable D call. The V gene lost 0 bases and the J gene lost 4 bases, with 6 bases spanning the gap. This CDR3 region has 14 residues. The V gene's germline CDR1 is SGHAT and CDR2 FQNNGV. In DNA form, the CDR3 reads TGTGCCAGCAGCTTAGAACTTTTCACCGGGGAGCTGTTTTTT. Its translation: CASSLELFTGELFF.

V gene TRBV7-2 combines with J gene TRBJ2-5; the D gene is possibly TRBD2 (6 bases). Germline CDR1 and CDR2: SGHTA and FQGNSA. Trimming cost V 2 bases and J 5 bases, with 15 bases left between them. This CDR3 has 15 amino acids. In DNA form, the CDR3 reads TGTGCCAGCAGCTTAAATGGCGGGGTGGAGGAGACCCAGTACTTC. Translation: CASSLNGGVEETQYF.

In this sample, this clonotype turned up a few times. This chain joins TRBV15 and TRBJ1-5; TRBD1 might be the D (6 bases). The CDR3 is 15 amino acids. V gave up 0 bases and J gave up 5 bases, with 11 bases separating them. CDR1 and CDR2 from the germline V gene are LNHNV and YYDKDF (reference sequence). The CDR3 sequence is CATSRDTGTHQPQHF. The CDR3 nucleotides are TGTGCCACCAGCAGAGACACAGGGACACATCAGCCCCAGCATTTT. Drawing the rest from reference TRBV15 and TRBJ1-5, the complete variable domain is DAMVIQNPRYQVTQFGKPVTLSCSQTLNHNVMYWYQQKSSQAPKLLFHYYDKDFNNEADTPDNFQSRRPNTSFCFLDIRSPGLGDTAMYLCATSRDTGTHQPQHFGDGTRLSIL.

This clonotype was detected only once. The chain is built from TRBV4-1 and TRBJ1-5; a weak D match, TRBD1 (5 bases). Germline CDR1 reads MGHRA; CDR2 reads YSYEKL. The CDR3 runs to 15 residues. V was pared by 0 bases and J by 4 bases, with 10 bases between. The CDR3: CASSQDFGGNQPQHF. The CDR3, as DNA: TGCGCCAGCAGCCAAGATTTTGGGGGAAATCAGCCCCAGCATTTT.

The V and J genes are TRBV3-1 and TRBJ1-4, with D possibly being TRBD1 (5 bases). Germline CDR1 reads LGHDT; CDR2 reads YNNKEL (reference sequence). Trimming cost V 1 base and J 7 bases, with 13 bases left between them. This CDR3 spans 15 amino acids. In DNA, the CDR3 is TGTGCCAGCAGCCAAGGGGACTCTGTCGGTGAAAAACTGTTTTTT. Its translation: CASSQGDSVGEKLFF.

This clonotype was recorded at least ten times. The rearrangement uses TRBV4-2 and TRBJ2-7; D remains unclear. V was cut by 1 base and J by 7 bases, with 20 bases left in between. There are 16 residues in the CDR3. Germline CDR1 reads LGHNA; CDR2 reads YNFKEQ. As DNA, the CDR3 is TGTGCCAGCAGCCAAGGACCGCGACAAGGCCGTAGAGAGCAGTACTTC. This encodes CASSQGPRQGRREQYF.

About this clonotype itself: Germline is not matched at one junction end, which may reflect a read error. The V gene is TRBV4-3, the J gene TRBJ2-2, with 12 bases identical to TRBD2. This CDR3 is built from 18 residues. CDR1 is LGHNA and CDR2 is YSLEER in the germline V gene. CDR3 loop: CASSPYPTSGSVAGGLFF. CDR3 DNA sequence: TGCGCCAGCAGCCCATACCCGACTAGCGGGAGTGTCGCCGGGGGGCTGTTTTTT.